These 23 T cell receptor beta chains were sequenced from one sample in a study of CD4 T cells in relation to SARS-CoV-2 and coronaviruses. Sequenced by immunoSEQ multiplex PCR; TCRdb stores in-frame clones only, minus some. The sample lists 20,000 to 25,000 clones, roughly 70% seen once, with roughly 19% in the top ten. These receptors lack a known antigen. The unexposed donors gave CD4+ T cells in about 2011-2018, prior to COVID-19. The cells were cultured for under 13 days before CD4+ T cells were isolated. Specimen: CD4+ T cells from PBMCs, cultured in vitro. These receptors originate from a human donor in good health.

The rearrangement uses TRBV4-3 and TRBJ2-3; the match to TRBD1 covers 9 bases. The germline V gene encodes CDR1 LGHNA and CDR2 YSLEER. The CDR3 is 15 amino acids. V shed 3 bases and J 2 bases; nucleotides not matched to a gene: 3. CDR3 nucleotide sequence: TGCGCCAGCAGCCACGGACAGGGGAACACAGATACGCAGTATTTT. The encoded protein is CASSHGQGNTDTQYF.

This chain links TRBV12-3 or TRBV12-4 with TRBJ2-1; D is unresolved. There are 12 residues in the CDR3. The V end was cut by 3 bases, the J end by 8 bases, with 8 bases between. This chain's CDR3 is CASSFGLYEQFF. The DNA for the CDR3 is TGTGCCAGCAGTTTTGGGCTGTATGAGCAGTTCTTC.

V gene TRBV27 combines with J gene TRBJ2-7, with 8 positions matching TRBD2. Germline V CDR1 and CDR2: MNHEY, SMNVEV (reference sequence). V lost 6 bases, J lost 2 bases, and 9 bases stayed unmatched. This CDR3 contains 15 residues. This CDR3 is CASRLLSGGPYEQYF. CDR3 nucleotide sequence: TGTGCCAGCAGGCTACTGAGCGGGGGACCCTACGAGCAGTACTTC.

The sample holds a few counts of this clone. This chain connects TRBV12-2 to TRBJ2-2; TRBD1, the table's D call, lacks a check against the DNA. TRBV12-2 corresponds to a pseudogene. The length of the CDR3 is 15 residues. CDR3 sequence (DNA): TGTGCAAGTCGCTACCCGGGACATCCCACCGGGGAGCTGTTTTTT. Protein: CASRYPGHPTGELFF.

This clone was seen a single time. The J gene is TRBJ2-3, the V gene TRBV5-1; no firm D call. The CDR3 has 14 residues. Trimming took 4 bases from V and 2 from J, leaving 11 bases between them. The germline gives CDR1 SGHRS, CDR2 YFSETQ. The CDR3 bases are TGCGCCAGCAGCGGGAACTCCTTCACAGATACGCAGTATTTT. Amino acids: CASSGNSFTDTQYF.

V is TRBV6-6 and J is TRBJ2-7; possible D gene TRBD1, 6 bases. Germline V gene data show CDR1 as MNHNY and CDR2 as SVGAGI (reference sequence). The CDR3 is 15 amino acids. Trimming took 6 bases from V and 3 from J, leaving 18 bases between them. The CDR3 nucleotides are TGTGCCAGCAGCCCAACAGGGTCTAGGCGCTACGAGCAGTACTTC. Its protein is CASSPTGSRRYEQYF.

CDR3 coding DNA: TGTGCCTGGAGTCTAGGACAGAATCAGCCCCAGCATTTT. As protein: CAWSLGQNQPQHF. The rearrangement uses TRBV30 and TRBJ1-5; D perhaps matches TRBD1 (6 bases). The CDR3 contains 13 residues. The V and J ends lost 2 bases and 4 bases respectively, with 9 bases between them. From germline, CDR1 is GTSNPN and CDR2 SVGIG (reference sequence). Full variable domain (missing parts from reference TRBV30 and TRBJ1-5): SQTIHQWPATLVQPVGSPLSLECTVEGTSNPNLYWYRQAAGRGLQLLFYSVGIGQISSEVPQNLSASRPQDRQFILSSKKLLLSDSGFYLCAWSLGQNQPQHFGDGTRLSIL.

The chain carries TRBV6-5 and TRBJ2-7; D is ambiguous. V dropped 5 bases and J dropped 6 bases, with 17 bases sitting between them. The CDR3 has 14 amino acids. The germline gives CDR1 MNHEY, CDR2 SVGAGI. The CDR3, as DNA: TGTGCCAGCAGTAGGTATGCTGGCCTTGGCGAGCAGTACTTC. Translated: CASSRYAGLGEQYF.

This chain joins TRBV7-9 and TRBJ2-5; 7 bases agree with TRBD1. CDR1 and CDR2 from the germline V gene are SEHNR and FQNEAQ (reference sequence). J gave up 4 bases and V 6 bases, and 8 bases lay outside the gene matches. The CDR3 sequence is 14 residues long. CDR3 bases: TGTGCCAGCAGGAGAACAGGGGTAGGAGAGACCCAGTACTTC. It specifies CASRRTGVGETQYF.

This rearrangement joins TRBV3-1 (or the pseudogene TRBV3-2) to TRBJ2-1, with TRBD1 matching over 12 bases. The J segment lost 15 bases and the V segment lost 1 base, leaving 1 base of the junction unmatched. The CDR3 is made up of 12 amino acids. CDR1 LGHDT and CDR2 YNNKEL come from the germline V gene (reference sequence). In DNA form, the CDR3 reads TGTGCCAGCAGCCAAGGGGGACAGGGGGCGTTCTTC. Translating it yields CASSQGGQGAFF.

V usage is TRBV29-1 and J usage is TRBJ2-7; 10 positions match TRBD1. Trimming cost V 5 bases and J 2 bases; bases outside gene matches: 9. Germline V CDR1 and CDR2: SQVTM, ANQGSEA. CDR3 length equals 15 residues. The CDR3 bases are TGCAGCGTTTCCGGACAGGGGGTGAGCGCCTACGAGCAGTACTTC. Translated, it gives CSVSGQGVSAYEQYF.

This rearrangement joins TRBV4-1 to TRBJ2-5; 8 bases align to TRBD2. V was clipped by 4 bases and J by 5 bases; unmatched bases: 6. The CDR3 is 14 residues long. Germline values: CDR1 MGHRA, CDR2 YSYEKL. The CDR3 reads CASSLGSGGETQYF. The CDR3 DNA follows: TGCGCCAGCAGCCTGGGGAGCGGGGGTGAGACCCAGTACTTC.

The chain is built from TRBV18 and TRBJ2-2, with 10 nucleotides matching TRBD1. Germline CDR1 KGHSH, CDR2 LQKENI. The CDR3 spans 16 residues. Trimming at V came to 4 bases and at J to 5 bases, leaving 7 bases not matched to a gene. Here the CDR3 reads CASSLTGGAGTGELFF. For the CDR3, the DNA is TGTGCCAGCTCACTGACAGGGGGCGCGGGAACCGGGGAGCTGTTTTTT.

The rearrangement joins TRBV29-1 to TRBJ2-7, with 9 bases fitting TRBD1. The germline CDR1 and CDR2 sequences are SQVTM and ANQGSEA. The CDR3 consists of 12 residues. The J segment lost 7 bases and the V segment lost 8 bases, leaving 9 bases of the junction unmatched. The CDR3 sequence: CSPRTGAKEQYF. For the CDR3, the DNA is TGCAGCCCTCGGACAGGGGCTAAAGAGCAGTACTTC.

This clone has only a few counts. Germline is not matched at one junction end, which may reflect a read error. J is TRBJ1-2 and V is TRBV6-1, with 7 bases matching TRBD1. This CDR3 spans 10 amino acids. Germline V CDR1 and CDR2: MNHNS, SASEGT. The CDR3 region has the DNA TGTGCCAGCAGTGAAATTAGGGGGCACTTC. The encoded protein is CASSEIRGHF.

This clone was seen just once. The CDR3 DNA reads TGTGCCAGCAGGCCCGGGAGCGTGGGGACCCAGTACTTC. This codes for CASRPGSVGTQYF. The chain links TRBV6-5 to TRBJ2-5; possibly TRBD2 for D (6 bases). The V end was cut by 6 bases, the J end by 7 bases, with 15 bases between. From germline, CDR1 is MNHEY and CDR2 SVGAGI. The CDR3 is 13 amino acids.

With respect to this clone: The final CDR3 position lacks the conserved phenylalanine or tryptophan, pointing to a likely read error. The DNA is omitted, as the CDR3 cannot be located on it reliably, and the CDR3 follows TCRdb's listing. The rearrangement joins TRBV25-1 to TRBJ1-4. Germline V gives CDR1 MGHDK, CDR2 SYGVNS. The CDR3 length is 8 residues, termini included. CDR3 protein: CASSPAGM.

The chain carries TRBV2 and TRBJ2-7; TRBD2 aligns across 11 bases. The CDR3 spans 14 residues. Germline V CDR1 and CDR2: SNHLY, FYNNEI. The trim removed 8 bases at V and 5 bases at J, leaving 8 bases unmatched. This CDR3 is CASGRLAGTHEQYF. Here the CDR3 DNA reads TGTGCCAGCGGAAGACTAGCGGGAACGCACGAGCAGTACTTC.

The count of this clone is one. The gene calls are TRBV7-9 and TRBJ2-3, with D hard to call. CDR1 is SEHNR and CDR2 is FQNEAQ in the germline V gene (reference sequence). The CDR3 runs to 14 residues. Trimming shortened V by 2 bases and J by 2 bases, and 8 bases separated the two germline ends. The CDR3 is CASSLSGSTDTQYF. The CDR3 region has the DNA TGTGCCAGCAGCTTAAGTGGGTCCACAGATACGCAGTATTTT.

This chain links TRBV5-1 with TRBJ1-1; no clear D. CDR1 and CDR2 (germline): SGHRS, YFSETQ. V lost 2 bases to trimming and J lost 5 bases, with 13 bases between them. The CDR3 totals 14 residues. In DNA form, the CDR3 reads TGCGCCAGCAGCTTAAGTCAGAGGTGGACTGAAGCTTTCTTT. Amino acids: CASSLSQRWTEAFF.

The chain employs TRBV18 and TRBJ1-1; D remains ambiguous. Germline assignment: CDR1 KGHSH and CDR2 LQKENI. V lost 2 bases to trimming and J lost 1 base, with 11 bases between them. This CDR3 contains 15 residues. CDR3 residues: CASSPARGSNTEAFF. In DNA, the CDR3 is TGTGCCAGCTCACCAGCGAGAGGGTCGAACACTGAAGCTTTCTTT.

This clone has just a few counts. The genes are TRBV7-9 and TRBJ2-7; D not resolved. Germline V CDR1 and CDR2: SEHNR, FQNEAQ (reference sequence). The CDR3 consists of 12 residues. The V and J ends lost 6 bases and 0 bases respectively, with 6 bases between them. This chain's CDR3 is CASSSSSYEQYF. DNA of the CDR3: TGTGCCAGCAGTTCTAGCTCCTACGAGCAGTACTTC.

The rearrangement uses TRBV19 and TRBJ1-4, with a possible D match to TRBD1 (5 bases). Per the germline V gene, CDR1 is LNHDA and CDR2 is SQIVND (reference sequence). This CDR3 comprises 18 residues. The ends were cut back, 4 bases at V and 6 bases at J, with 24 bases in the middle. The CDR3 sequence: CASSSLPGKGPADEKLFF. DNA for the CDR3: TGTGCCAGTAGTAGCTTACCTGGGAAGGGGCCGGCGGATGAAAAACTGTTTTTT.